The sequence of this T cell receptor (beta chain) was determined in a study of blood T cell repertoires in COVID-19. Whole-study context: Sources were T cells, B-cell-depleted T cells, or PBMCs; the material itself was cDNA or gDNA.

Authors' analysis steps: From reference gene primer amplification, estimates of nucleated cell counts were derived. Sequenced by immunoSEQ multiplex PCR; TCRdb stores in-frame clones only, minus some. V and J calls and clone size come straight from that table; D and trimming were deduced from the DNA. The data show some 250,000 clones, with around 87% seen just once and more than 6.5% held by the top ten. The specimen was peripheral blood. This receptor was taken from a woman aged 70 to 79 with active or convalescent COVID-19.

The DNA of the CDR3 is TGTGCCAGCAGTTACTCAGCAGGGAACACTGAAGCTTTCTTT. It codes for CASSYSAGNTEAFF. The chain has TRBV6-6 and TRBJ1-1, with D uncertain. The CDR3 runs to 14 residues. Germline-derived CDR1 and CDR2 are MNHNY and SVGAGI (reference sequence). V was cut by 0 bases and J by 1 base, with 6 bases left in between.